One sample yielded the 27 T cell receptor beta chains listed below, sequenced in a study of cytotoxic CD8 clonotypes in ibrutinib-treated CLL. The assay was immunoSEQ multiplex PCR, and TCRdb's table has in-frame clones only and misses some. The sample yields about 310,000 clones, about 77% seen once. The sequencing here drew on PBMCs, taken before ibrutinib treatment. These receptors were taken from a human donor with chronic lymphocytic leukemia.

The chain couples TRBV7-9 to TRBJ2-7; D perhaps matches TRBD1 (5 bases). The CDR3 is made up of 15 amino acids. V dropped 0 bases and J dropped 5 bases, with 14 bases sitting between them. The germline gives CDR1 SEHNR, CDR2 FQNEAQ (reference sequence). As DNA, the CDR3 is TGTGCCAGCAGCTTAGCTGGCAGGGCGGTCAACGAGCAGTACTTC. It is translated as CASSLAGRAVNEQYF.

This chain connects TRBV29-1 to TRBJ2-1; 7 nucleotides match TRBD2. This CDR3 comprises 14 residues. Trimming removed 3 bases from V and 2 bases from J; junction bases left unmatched: 4. The germline V gene has CDR1 SQVTM and CDR2 ANQGSEA. CDR3 DNA sequence: TGCAGCGTTGATAGCACTAGCGCCTACAATGAGCAGTTCTTC. Amino acid sequence: CSVDSTSAYNEQFF.

The chain recombines TRBV27 with TRBJ1-2; D unclear. With 0 bases removed from V and 2 bases from J, the gap between germline ends came to 13 bases. The CDR3 is 16 residues long. Germline CDR1 reads MNHEY; CDR2 reads SMNVEV (reference sequence). CDR3 coding DNA: TGTGCCAGCAGTTTATCCACGGGCCGTGGAAACTATGGCTACACCTTC. Translated, it gives CASSLSTGRGNYGYTF.

The rearrangement joins TRBV11-3 to TRBJ2-5; TRBD1 is a possible D gene (6 bases). CDR3 length: 14 residues. V lost 6 bases, J lost 2 bases, and 13 bases lay in between. From germline, CDR1 is SGHNT and CDR2 YENEEA. CDR3 loop: CASSRTGRQETQYF. The DNA of the CDR3 is TGTGCCAGCAGTCGCACAGGGCGACAAGAGACCCAGTACTTC.

This rearrangement joins TRBV6-5 to TRBJ2-1; D gene uncertain. V was pared by 5 bases and J by 7 bases, with 18 bases between. This CDR3 region has 15 residues. CDR1 is MNHEY, CDR2 SVGAGI, per germline. CDR3 coding DNA: TGTGCCAGCAGTAGGCCGTCCCACGCCCGGAATGAGCAGTTCTTC. It translates to CASSRPSHARNEQFF.

The rearrangement links TRBV7-4 to TRBJ1-3; D unclear. The V end lost 5 bases, the J end lost 1 base, and 9 bases lay between the germline ends. The CDR3 consists of 14 residues. The germline V gene encodes CDR1 SGHVT and CDR2 SQSDAQ. The CDR3 DNA reads TGTGCCAGCAGCGTTAGCTTTTCTGGAAACACCATATATTTT. It is translated as CASSVSFSGNTIYF.

This clone was counted a single time. This chain links TRBV2 with TRBJ2-1; 7 nucleotides line up with TRBD2. Germline values: CDR1 SNHLY, CDR2 FYNNEI. J gave up 15 bases and V 3 bases, and 14 bases lay outside the gene matches. The CDR3 extends over 14 amino acids. The CDR3 DNA reads TGTGCCAGCAGTGAGGTGAAAATTAGCGGGCCTACGTTCTTC. Translation: CASSEVKISGPTFF.

A word on this clone: This sample includes further DNA sequences coding for the same CDR3. V and J are TRBV5-6 and TRBJ2-7; 9 nucleotides line up with TRBD1. Germline assignment: CDR1 SGHDT and CDR2 YYEEEE. V shed 4 bases, J shed 4 bases, and the junction held 9 bases outside the gene matches. This CDR3 contains 15 residues. CDR3 loop: CASSARDRVWYEQYF. In DNA form, the CDR3 reads TGTGCCAGCAGCGCCAGGGACAGGGTGTGGTACGAGCAGTACTTC.

As DNA, the CDR3 is TGTGCCAGCAGCCCCCTAGAACCTTGGACAGGGACCTCCTACGAGCAGTACTTC. Its translation is CASSPLEPWTGTSYEQYF. The chain uses TRBV7-6 and TRBJ2-7; 8 bases are shared with TRBD1. CDR1 is SGHVS, CDR2 FNYEAQ, per germline. V shed 5 bases, J shed 0 bases, and the junction held 15 bases outside the gene matches. This CDR3 is built from 18 residues.

V and J are TRBV4-1 and TRBJ2-1; 12 bases align to TRBD1. Germline V gene data show CDR1 as MGHRA and CDR2 as YSYEKL. CDR3 length: 15 amino acids. The trim removed 5 bases at V and 8 bases at J, leaving 7 bases unmatched. CDR3 DNA sequence: TGCGCCAGCAGCTACCGGGACAGGGGGCTCGATGAGCAGTTCTTC. It is translated as CASSYRDRGLDEQFF.

The genes are TRBV5-4 and TRBJ1-1; no firm D call. In germline, CDR1 is SGHNT, CDR2 YYREEE (reference sequence). V was cut by 5 bases and J by 1 base, with 6 bases left in between. The CDR3 is 12 amino acids. This chain's CDR3 is CASRRANTEAFF. The CDR3 DNA follows: TGTGCCAGCAGGAGAGCGAACACTGAAGCTTTCTTT.

CDR3 DNA sequence: TGTGCCAGCAGTTCAGCACACAGGGCGGGGGAGACCCAGTACTTC. This gives the protein CASSSAHRAGETQYF. V usage is TRBV6-5 and J usage is TRBJ2-5, with D tentatively TRBD1 or TRBD2 (6 bases each). CDR1 is MNHEY, CDR2 SVGAGI, per germline. The CDR3 runs to 15 residues. V was cut by 4 bases and J by 5 bases, with 17 bases left in between.

This clone has only a few counts. The chain joins TRBV27 to TRBJ2-7; 9 bases match TRBD2. With 5 bases clipped from V and 6 bases from J, the junction kept 8 bases outside the gene matches. The germline V gene has CDR1 MNHEY and CDR2 SMNVEV (reference sequence). CDR3 length: 14 amino acids. In DNA, the CDR3 is TGTGCCAGCAGTCCATGGCGGGAGGGGTCCGAGCAGTACTTC. This encodes CASSPWREGSEQYF.

The chain couples TRBV20-1 to TRBJ2-5; D remains ambiguous. This CDR3 comprises 9 residues. Germline values: CDR1 DFQATT, CDR2 SNEGSKA (reference sequence). CDR3 loop: CRPTETQYF. CDR3 in DNA: TGCAGACCAACCGAGACCCAGTACTTC.

V usage is TRBV12-5 and J usage is TRBJ2-3; 7 bases are a match to TRBD1. J lost 3 bases, V lost 2 bases, and 8 bases had no gene match. The CDR3 length is 16 residues. The V gene's germline CDR1 is LGHNT and CDR2 FRNRAP. CDR3 residues: CASGLQAGGRTDTQYF. For the CDR3, the DNA is TGTGCTAGTGGTTTGCAAGCAGGGGGAAGAACAGATACGCAGTATTTT.

The chain recombines TRBV18 with TRBJ1-2; 7 nucleotides line up with TRBD1. V shed 0 bases and J 8 bases; nucleotides not matched to a gene: 12. Germline V lookup: CDR1 KGHSH, CDR2 LQKENI. This CDR3 comprises 16 residues. The CDR3 spells CASSPPTGQALKGYTF. The CDR3 bases are TGTGCCAGCTCACCACCTACCGGACAGGCCCTAAAGGGCTACACCTTC.

This clone was seen only a few times. The chain recombines TRBV5-1 with TRBJ2-3; D may match TRBD1 or TRBD2 (5 bases each). Germline assignment: CDR1 SGHRS and CDR2 YFSETQ. There are 15 residues in the CDR3. Trimming stripped 0 bases from V and 2 bases from J, with 10 bases between. CDR3 DNA: TGCGCCAGCAGCTTGGGGGGACGGATCACAGATACGCAGTATTTT. Protein sequence: CASSLGGRITDTQYF.

This clone has just one count. This CDR3 is also generated by other DNA sequences in the sample. The chain couples TRBV7-8 to TRBJ2-3; no definite D call. The germline CDR1 and CDR2 sequences are SGHVS and FQNEAQ. The CDR3 runs 11 residues. The V and J ends lost 3 bases and 6 bases respectively, with 4 bases between them. CDR3 in DNA: TGTGCCAGCAGCTTGCAGGATACGCAGTATTTT. Translated, it gives CASSLQDTQYF.

This chain joins TRBV19 and TRBJ1-5; 9 positions agree with TRBD1. Losses at the gene ends were 1 base for V and 8 bases for J; bases not matched to a gene: 12. Germline assignment: CDR1 LNHDA and CDR2 SQIVND (reference sequence). The CDR3 length is 17 residues. CDR3 amino acids: CASSIGDGQGWIKPQHF. In nucleotides, the CDR3 is TGTGCCAGTAGTATAGGGGACGGACAGGGGTGGATAAAGCCCCAGCATTTT.

This clone appeared a single time. V usage is TRBV27 and J usage is TRBJ2-3; weak D call: TRBD1 (5 bases). The germline V gene encodes CDR1 MNHEY and CDR2 SMNVEV (reference sequence). Trimming left V 6 bases short and J 5 bases short, with 18 bases between. This CDR3 is 15 amino acids long. This CDR3 reads CASSSNRPFGDTQYF. As DNA, the CDR3 is TGTGCCAGCAGCAGTAACAGGCCATTTGGAGATACGCAGTATTTT.

V gene TRBV7-6 combines with J gene TRBJ2-7; D is ambiguous. V was shortened by 5 bases and J by 0 bases, with 11 bases between the two germline ends. The V gene's germline CDR1 is SGHVS and CDR2 FNYEAQ. The CDR3 is 14 residues long. CDR3 DNA: TGTGCCAGCAGCCTCGACCCGTTCTCCTACGAGCAGTACTTC. This gives the protein CASSLDPFSYEQYF.

The chain joins TRBV5-1 to TRBJ2-7; perhaps TRBD1 as D (5 bases). CDR1 SGHRS and CDR2 YFSETQ come from the germline V gene. The CDR3 consists of 13 residues. V shed 10 bases and J shed 2 bases, with 16 bases lying between them. Here the CDR3 DNA reads TGCGCCTCCTCCGGGCAGGGCACCTACGAGCAGTACTTC. As protein: CASSGQGTYEQYF.

This clone was recorded once. The chain joins TRBV7-8 to TRBJ2-7; D remains ambiguous. V lost 3 bases to trimming and J lost 3 bases, with 12 bases between them. The V gene's germline CDR1 is SGHVS and CDR2 FQNEAQ. This CDR3 region has 14 residues. CDR3 bases: TGTGCCAGCAGCTTTTTGGGGAAGAGCTACGAGCAGTACTTC. Encoded protein: CASSFLGKSYEQYF. Drawing the rest from reference TRBV7-8 and TRBJ2-7, the complete variable domain is GAGVSQSPRYKVAKRGQDVALRCDPISGHVSLFWYQQALGQGPEFLTYFQNEAQLDKSGLPSDRFFAERPEGSVSTLKIQRTQQEDSAVYLCASSFLGKSYEQYFGPGTRLTVT.

CDR3 residues: CASSQHAGGGYGYTF. Here the CDR3 DNA reads TGCGCCAGCAGCCAGCACGCCGGGGGCGGCTATGGCTACACCTTC. V gene TRBV4-1 combines with J gene TRBJ1-2, with a tentative D call TRBD1 (6 bases). CDR1 and CDR2 (germline): MGHRA, YSYEKL. Deletions cut 3 bases from V and 4 bases from J, with 15 bases between. The CDR3 has 15 amino acids.

This rearrangement joins TRBV7-9 to TRBJ2-3; 13 bases are a match to TRBD2. Germline CDR1 is SEHNR and CDR2 is FQNEAQ (reference sequence). This CDR3 has 16 residues. With 3 bases clipped from V and 5 bases from J, the junction kept 5 bases outside the gene matches. This CDR3 reads CASSLVGLAGLDTQYF. The CDR3 DNA is TGTGCCAGCAGCTTGGTGGGACTAGCGGGACTAGATACGCAGTATTTT.

The chain carries TRBV7-2 and TRBJ1-1; 7 positions agree with TRBD1. The V and J ends lost 5 bases and 0 bases, in that order; junction bases with no gene match: 9. CDR1 is SGHTA, CDR2 FQGNSA, per germline. The CDR3 is made up of 16 amino acids. The CDR3 region is CASSPRRTGMNTEAFF. In DNA form, the CDR3 reads TGTGCCAGCAGCCCCAGAAGGACAGGAATGAACACTGAAGCTTTCTTT. Together with reference TRBV7-2 and TRBJ1-1, the CDR3 gives the full variable domain: GAGVSQSPSNKVTEKGKDVELRCDPISGHTALYWYRQSLGQGLEFLIYFQGNSAPDKSGLPSDRFSAERTGGSVSTLTIQRTQQEDSAVYLCASSPRRTGMNTEAFFGQGTRLTVV.

The chain links TRBV19 to TRBJ1-2; unclear D gene. V was cut by 3 bases and J by 4 bases, with 12 bases left in between. This CDR3 is 14 amino acids long. Germline CDR1 and CDR2: LNHDA and SQIVND (reference sequence). The CDR3 reads CASSIPGFSYGYTF. The CDR3 DNA reads as TGTGCCAGTAGTATCCCTGGGTTCAGCTATGGCTACACCTTC.